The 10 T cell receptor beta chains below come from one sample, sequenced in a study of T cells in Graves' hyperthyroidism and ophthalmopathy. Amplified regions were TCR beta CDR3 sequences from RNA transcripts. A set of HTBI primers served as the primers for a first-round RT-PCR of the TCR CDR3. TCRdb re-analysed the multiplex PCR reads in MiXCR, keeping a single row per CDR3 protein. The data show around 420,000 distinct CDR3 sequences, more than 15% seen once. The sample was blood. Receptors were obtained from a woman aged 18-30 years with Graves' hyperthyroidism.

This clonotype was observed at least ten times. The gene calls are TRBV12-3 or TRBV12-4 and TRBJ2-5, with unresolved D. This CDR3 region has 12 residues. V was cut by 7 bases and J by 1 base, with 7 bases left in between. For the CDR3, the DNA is TGTGCCAGCATCCAGGTCCAAGAGACCCAGTACTTC. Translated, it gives CASIQVQETQYF.

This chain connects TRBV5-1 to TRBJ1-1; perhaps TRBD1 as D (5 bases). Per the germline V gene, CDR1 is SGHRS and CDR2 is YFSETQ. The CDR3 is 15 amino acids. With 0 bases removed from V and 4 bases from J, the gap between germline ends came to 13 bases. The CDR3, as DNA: TGCGCCAGCAGCTTGGGTCAGGGTCTGGTCACTGAAGCTTTCTTT. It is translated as CASSLGQGLVTEAFF.

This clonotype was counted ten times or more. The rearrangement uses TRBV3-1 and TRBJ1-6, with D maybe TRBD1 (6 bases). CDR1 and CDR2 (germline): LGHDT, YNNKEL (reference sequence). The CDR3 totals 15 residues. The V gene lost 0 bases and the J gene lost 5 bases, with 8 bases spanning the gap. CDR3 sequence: CASSQEDRNNSPLHF. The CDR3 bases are TGTGCCAGCAGCCAAGAGGACAGAAATAATTCACCCCTCCACTTT.

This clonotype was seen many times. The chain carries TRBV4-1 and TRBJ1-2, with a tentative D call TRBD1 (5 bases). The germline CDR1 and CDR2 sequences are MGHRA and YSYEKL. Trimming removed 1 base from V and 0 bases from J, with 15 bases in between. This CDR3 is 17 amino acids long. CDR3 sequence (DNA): TGCGCCAGCAGCCAAGGCTCCGACGCGGGGGCTAACTATGGCTACACCTTC. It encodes CASSQGSDAGANYGYTF.

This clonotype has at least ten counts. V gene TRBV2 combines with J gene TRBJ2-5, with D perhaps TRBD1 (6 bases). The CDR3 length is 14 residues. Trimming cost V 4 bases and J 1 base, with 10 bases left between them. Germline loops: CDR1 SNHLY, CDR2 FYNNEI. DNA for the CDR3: TGTGCCAGCAGTGCCCGGACAGTCCAAGAGACCCAGTACTTC. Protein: CASSARTVQETQYF.

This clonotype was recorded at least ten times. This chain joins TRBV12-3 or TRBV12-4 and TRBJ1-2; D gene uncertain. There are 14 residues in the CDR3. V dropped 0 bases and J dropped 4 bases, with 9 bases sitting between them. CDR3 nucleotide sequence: TGTGCCAGCAGTTTAGCCATACTTGGCTATGGCTACACCTTC. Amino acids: CASSLAILGYGYTF.

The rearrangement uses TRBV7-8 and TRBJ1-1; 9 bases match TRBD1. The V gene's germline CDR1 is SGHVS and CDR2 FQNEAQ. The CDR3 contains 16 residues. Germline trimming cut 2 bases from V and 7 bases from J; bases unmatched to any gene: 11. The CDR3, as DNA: TGTGCCAGCAGCTTAAACCGGGACAGGGTTGGTAGTGAAGCTTTCTTT. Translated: CASSLNRDRVGSEAFF.

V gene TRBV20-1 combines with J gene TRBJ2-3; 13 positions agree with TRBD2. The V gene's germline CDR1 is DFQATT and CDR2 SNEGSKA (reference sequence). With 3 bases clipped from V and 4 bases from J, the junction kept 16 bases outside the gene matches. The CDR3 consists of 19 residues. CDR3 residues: CSASFGLAGAVRWADTQYF. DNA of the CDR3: TGCAGTGCTAGCTTCGGACTAGCGGGGGCCGTGCGGTGGGCAGATACGCAGTATTTT.

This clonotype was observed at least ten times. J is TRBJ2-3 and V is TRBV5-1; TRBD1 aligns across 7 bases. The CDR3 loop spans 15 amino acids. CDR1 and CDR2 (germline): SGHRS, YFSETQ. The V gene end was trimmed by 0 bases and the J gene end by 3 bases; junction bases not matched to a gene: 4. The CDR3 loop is CASSLGQGMTDTQYF. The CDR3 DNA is TGCGCCAGCAGCTTGGGACAGGGTATGACAGATACGCAGTATTTT.

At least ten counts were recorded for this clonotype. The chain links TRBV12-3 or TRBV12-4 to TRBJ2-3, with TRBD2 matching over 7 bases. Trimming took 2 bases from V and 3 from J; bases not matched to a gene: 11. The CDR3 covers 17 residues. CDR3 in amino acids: CASSLMMGGSLTDTQYF. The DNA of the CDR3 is TGTGCCAGCAGTTTAATGATGGGCGGGAGTTTGACAGATACGCAGTATTTT.